These 28 T cell receptor beta chains share one sample of origin, sequenced in a study of blood T cell repertoires in COVID-19. Repertoires were generated with immunoSEQ multiplex PCR, while TCRdb's copy carries only in-frame clones and drops some. The sample shows about 240,000 clones, about 83% of them seen only once. Sequencing input: peripheral blood. Receptors originate from a man older than 75 with acute or convalescent COVID-19.

This chain links TRBV4-2 with TRBJ1-5; 8 bases agree with TRBD1. CDR3 length: 15 amino acids. CDR1 is LGHNA and CDR2 is YNFKEQ in the germline V gene. V dropped 5 bases and J dropped 2; count of bases not matched to a gene: 5. Here the CDR3 DNA reads TGTGCCAGCAGCGTAGACAGGGGAGGCAATCAGCCCCAGCATTTT. Encoded protein: CASSVDRGGNQPQHF.

The chain links TRBV18 to TRBJ2-1; unclear D gene. Germline V gene lookup returns CDR1 KGHSH and CDR2 LQKENI. V was pared by 4 bases and J by 4 bases, with 5 bases between. The CDR3 totals 12 residues. CDR3 region: CASSREYNEQFF. In DNA, the CDR3 is TGTGCCAGCTCACGTGAGTACAATGAGCAGTTCTTC.

The chain is built from TRBV7-9 and TRBJ2-1; 7 bases are a match to TRBD2. Germline CDR1 and CDR2: SEHNR and FQNEAQ (reference sequence). J was trimmed by 9 bases and V by 5 bases; bases with no gene match: 7. The CDR3 covers 13 residues. This CDR3 is CASSPRTSGEQFF. The DNA of the CDR3 is TGTGCCAGCAGCCCTCGGACTAGTGGTGAGCAGTTCTTC.

The gene calls are TRBV4-2 and TRBJ1-6; 7 positions match TRBD1. J gave up 9 bases and V 0 bases, and 8 bases lay outside the gene matches. Germline-derived CDR1 and CDR2 are LGHNA and YNFKEQ. The CDR3 is 16 residues long. The CDR3 sequence: CASSQDQTGLGSPLHF. The CDR3, as DNA: TGTGCCAGCAGCCAAGATCAGACAGGGCTGGGTTCACCCCTCCACTTT.

The rearrangement joins TRBV3-1 (or the pseudogene TRBV3-2) to TRBJ2-2, with 8 bases aligning to TRBD2. Germline V gene data show CDR1 as LGHDT and CDR2 as YNNKEL (reference sequence). The V and J ends lost 6 bases and 4 bases, in that order; junction bases with no gene match: 7. The CDR3 sequence is 15 residues long. The chain's CDR3 is CASRSGGEATGELFF. CDR3 nucleotides: TGTGCCAGCAGATCCGGGGGGGAGGCCACCGGGGAGCTGTTTTTT.

The chain links TRBV7-9 to TRBJ1-2; TRBD1 might be the D (6 bases). This CDR3 region has 15 residues. From germline, CDR1 is SEHNR and CDR2 FQNEAQ (reference sequence). Between the trimmed V and J ends, which lost 1 base and 0 bases, there was a span of 9 bases. CDR3 region: CASSLEGTTNYGYTF. The CDR3 DNA is TGTGCCAGCAGCTTAGAGGGGACAACTAACTATGGCTACACCTTC.

The chain carries TRBV19 and TRBJ1-2; 7 bases fit TRBD1. Looked up from germline, CDR1 is LNHDA and CDR2 is SQIVND (reference sequence). This CDR3 is built from 14 residues. V lost 5 bases to trimming and J lost 5 bases; unmatched junction nucleotides: 8. The CDR3 spells CASSPRQGGYGYTF. The CDR3 bases are TGTGCCAGTAGTCCGCGACAGGGCGGTTATGGCTACACCTTC.

This clone appeared a few times. The chain is built from TRBV7-8 and TRBJ1-6, with 7 nucleotides matching TRBD1. The CDR3 is made up of 16 amino acids. V shed 5 bases and J 3 bases; nucleotides not matched to a gene: 7. CDR1 and CDR2 (germline): SGHVS, FQNEAQ. The DNA for the CDR3 is TGTGCCAGCAGCCTACAGGACAGGAGCTATAATTCACCCCTCCACTTT. It codes for CASSLQDRSYNSPLHF.

In this sample, this clone turned up a few times. The CDR3 loop reads CASSTGVENQPQHF. As DNA, the CDR3 is TGTGCCAGTAGCACAGGGGTCGAGAATCAGCCCCAGCATTTT. The chain is built from TRBV19 and TRBJ1-5, with 7 bases identical to TRBD1. Germline CDR1 is LNHDA and CDR2 is SQIVND (reference sequence). CDR3 length equals 14 residues. J was trimmed by 4 bases and V by 6 bases; bases with no gene match: 6.

V and J are TRBV6-2 or TRBV6-3 and TRBJ1-5; TRBD1 is a possible D gene (6 bases). There are 17 residues in the CDR3. In germline, CDR1 is MNHEY, CDR2 SVGEGT. The V and J ends lost 0 bases and 3 bases respectively, with 15 bases between them. The CDR3 reads CASSYSPPGGINQPQHF. The CDR3 DNA sequence: TGTGCCAGCAGTTACTCCCCTCCTGGGGGCATCAATCAGCCCCAGCATTTT.

This clone was counted once. This sequence joins TRBV12-3 or TRBV12-4 and TRBJ2-7; D is possibly TRBD1 (6 bases). The CDR3 is made up of 12 amino acids. The V end was cut by 3 bases, the J end by 6 bases, with 9 bases between. The DNA for the CDR3 is TGTGCCAGCAGTTTGGAAGGGGGCGAGCAGTACTTC. Amino acid sequence: CASSLEGGEQYF.

The chain links TRBV6-5 to TRBJ1-4; no firm D call. CDR1 and CDR2 from the germline V gene are MNHEY and SVGAGI. This CDR3 spans 12 amino acids. Trimming pared 2 bases from V and 8 bases from J, leaving 6 bases between. Here the CDR3 reads CASSYNGEKLFF. CDR3 sequence (DNA): TGTGCCAGCAGTTACAACGGGGAAAAACTGTTTTTT.

J is TRBJ2-2 and V is TRBV5-1; maybe TRBD1 (5 bases). CDR1 is SGHRS, CDR2 YFSETQ, per germline. V was cut by 2 bases and J by 7 bases, with 12 bases left in between. The CDR3 is made up of 14 amino acids. The CDR3 DNA sequence: TGCGCCAGCAGCTTTTCCCCAGGGAACGGGGAGCTGTTTTTT. Its protein is CASSFSPGNGELFF.

This clone was seen just once. This chain links TRBV15 with TRBJ2-1; 11 bases line up with TRBD2. Germline assignment: CDR1 LNHNV and CDR2 YYDKDF (reference sequence). The CDR3 loop spans 15 amino acids. J lost 5 bases, V lost 4 bases, and 4 bases had no gene match. This CDR3 reads CATSTLAGDNNEQFF. The CDR3 region has the DNA TGTGCCACCAGCACACTAGCGGGAGACAACAATGAGCAGTTCTTC.

This chain links TRBV5-1 with TRBJ2-2; 8 bases line up with TRBD1. The germline V gene encodes CDR1 SGHRS and CDR2 YFSETQ. V lost 3 bases to trimming and J lost 4 bases; unmatched junction nucleotides: 5. The CDR3 has 15 amino acids. In nucleotides, the CDR3 is TGCGCCAGCAGCTCCAGGACAGGGAGCACCGGGGAGCTGTTTTTT. This gives the protein CASSSRTGSTGELFF.

This clone was detected only once. The chain is built from TRBV29-1 and TRBJ1-1; no clear D gene. The V gene's germline CDR1 is SQVTM and CDR2 ANQGSEA. The length of the CDR3 is 13 residues. V shed 5 bases and J shed 4 bases, with 14 bases lying between them. The CDR3 reads CSVFHPAGTEAFF. For the CDR3, the DNA is TGCAGCGTTTTTCACCCTGCGGGCACTGAAGCTTTCTTT.

This clone turned up a few times. This chain links TRBV7-2 with TRBJ1-2; TRBD1 might be the D (6 bases). The CDR3 loop spans 15 amino acids. V shed 2 bases and J shed 8 bases, with 18 bases lying between them. In germline, CDR1 is SGHTA, CDR2 FQGNSA. The CDR3, as DNA: TGTGCCAGCAGCTTATTCCGGGTAGGGGGTGAGGGCTACACCTTC. Translated, it gives CASSLFRVGGEGYTF.

The chain has TRBV11-1 and TRBJ2-2, with 7 bases matching TRBD1. With 5 bases clipped from V and 6 bases from J, the junction kept 9 bases outside the gene matches. The CDR3 loop spans 15 amino acids. Germline CDR1 reads SGHAT; CDR2 reads FQDESV (reference sequence). The CDR3, as DNA: TGTGCCAGCAGCCCAGGGACAGTTCTCTCCGGGGAGCTGTTTTTT. Residues: CASSPGTVLSGELFF.

This chain connects TRBV27 to TRBJ2-7, with D possibly TRBD2 on 6 matching bases. The CDR3 is made up of 13 amino acids. Germline assignment: CDR1 MNHEY and CDR2 SMNVEV (reference sequence). V gave up 2 bases and J gave up 3 bases, with 8 bases separating them. The CDR3 DNA sequence: TGTGCCAGCAGTTTAACGCGGGGCTACGAGCAGTACTTC. Translation gives CASSLTRGYEQYF.

The count of this clone is one. The CDR3 reads CASSPRTSVNEQFF. The DNA for the CDR3 is TGTGCCAGTAGTCCTCGGACTAGCGTCAATGAGCAGTTCTTC. This chain joins TRBV19 and TRBJ2-1, with TRBD2 matching 9 bases. Germline assignment: CDR1 LNHDA and CDR2 SQIVND (reference sequence). The CDR3 is made up of 14 amino acids. The V segment lost 5 bases and the J segment 6 bases; nucleotides outside the gene matches: 5.

This chain connects TRBV11-2 to TRBJ2-7; TRBD2 aligns across 14 bases. The germline V gene has CDR1 SGHAT and CDR2 FQNNGV. The CDR3 covers 14 residues. The J segment lost 13 bases and the V segment lost 5 bases, leaving 10 bases of the junction unmatched. For the CDR3, the DNA is TGTGCCAGCAGCGTCGCCGGGACTAGCGGGAGCCACTACTTC. This codes for CASSVAGTSGSHYF.

The CDR3 region has the DNA TGTGCCAGCATCCAAGGTCTGTCAGGGAATGGCTACACCTTC. Translating it yields CASIQGLSGNGYTF. The chain uses TRBV5-6 and TRBJ1-2; TRBD1 might be the D (5 bases). Trimming took off 6 bases at V and 6 bases at J, with 18 bases between the two ends. The CDR3 totals 14 residues. The V gene's germline CDR1 is SGHDT and CDR2 YYEEEE. The entire variable domain, with the rest obtained from reference TRBV5-6 and TRBJ1-2, is as follows: DAGVTQSPTHLIKTRGQQVTLRCSPKSGHDTVSWYQQALGQGPQFIFQYYEEEERQRGNFPDRFSGHQFPNYSSELNVNALLLGDSALYLCASIQGLSGNGYTFGSGTRLTVV.

This clone was counted between two and nine times. The V gene is TRBV7-6, the J gene TRBJ2-5; TRBD2 matches 10 bases. V shed 1 base, J shed 5 bases, and the junction held 7 bases outside the gene matches. Germline assignment: CDR1 SGHVS and CDR2 FNYEAQ. This CDR3 is built from 16 residues. The CDR3 sequence is CASSLEASGGYETQYF. DNA for the CDR3: TGTGCCAGCAGCTTAGAGGCTAGCGGGGGTTACGAGACCCAGTACTTC.

The chain couples TRBV29-1 to TRBJ2-5; maybe TRBD1 (5 bases). The V end was cut by 4 bases, the J end by 4 bases, with 13 bases between. This CDR3 region has 13 residues. Germline CDR1 reads SQVTM; CDR2 reads ANQGSEA. The CDR3, as DNA: TGCAGCGTTGCGGCAGGGTCGAGAGAGACCCAGTACTTC. It encodes CSVAAGSRETQYF.

V gene TRBV11-3 combines with J gene TRBJ2-2; D unresolved. The germline V and J ends were trimmed by 1 base and 5 bases, with 5 bases remaining between them. Germline V CDR1 and CDR2: SGHNT, YENEEA. The CDR3 has 13 residues. The CDR3 loop reads CASSLVQTGELFF. CDR3 nucleotide sequence: TGTGCCAGCAGCTTAGTACAGACCGGGGAGCTGTTTTTT.

This chain joins TRBV19 and TRBJ2-3; a weak D match, TRBD1 (6 bases). Between the trimmed V and J ends, which lost 3 bases and 5 bases, there was a span of 12 bases. CDR1 and CDR2 (germline): LNHDA, SQIVND (reference sequence). The CDR3 runs 14 residues. The CDR3 region has the DNA TGTGCCAGTAGTATCGGCACAGGGCGAGATACGCAGTATTTT. Protein product: CASSIGTGRDTQYF. The full variable domain, its missing parts supplied by reference TRBV19 and TRBJ2-3, is DGGITQSPKYLFRKEGQNVTLSCEQNLNHDAMYWYRQDPGQGLRLIYYSQIVNDFQKGDIAEGYSVSREKKESFPLTVTSAQKNPTAFYLCASSIGTGRDTQYFGPGTRLTVL.

J is TRBJ1-1 and V is TRBV6-5; 7 bases fit TRBD1. The trim removed 7 bases at V and 5 bases at J, leaving 7 bases unmatched. CDR3 length: 13 amino acids. Germline CDR1 MNHEY, CDR2 SVGAGI. DNA of the CDR3: TGTGCCAGCATTCCACAGGGGAGAACTGAAGCTTTCTTT. Amino acids: CASIPQGRTEAFF.

The chain uses TRBV5-6 and TRBJ1-2, with TRBD1 identical over 8 bases. With V trimmed by 7 bases and J by 4 bases, 9 bases remained unmatched. CDR3 length: 14 amino acids. Germline V CDR1 and CDR2: SGHDT, YYEEEE. This chain's CDR3 is CASHFGQGTYGYTF. CDR3 sequence (DNA): TGTGCCAGCCATTTCGGACAGGGTACCTATGGCTACACCTTC.